These T cell receptor beta chains were read from a single sample in a study of Ad26.COV2.S vaccination and SARS-CoV-2 variants. TCRdb keeps only in-frame clones here, not all; method: immunoSEQ multiplex PCR. The sample has about 470,000 clones, 90% seen once. The sequences come from peripheral blood, collected in a trial of Ad26.COV2.S vaccine versus placebo. Receptor source: a person aged 18-65 years who received the Ad26.COV2.S COVID-19 vaccine or a placebo. CDR3s include the opening cysteine and the closing phenylalanine or tryptophan. The order of the fields is D gene, J gene, clone size, V gene, CDR3 protein, CDR3 DNA. The D gene is left open where the match is weak. Rows may omit the clone size; those that give it use once, few, many or a size class.

.	TRBJ2-1	.	TRBV3-1/TRBV3-2	CASSQGAPARNEQFF	TGTGCCAGCAGCCAGGGGGCGCCAGCCCGCAATGAGCAGTTCTTC
.	TRBJ2-5	.	TRBV7-2	CASSPGQKETQYF	TGTGCCAGCAGCCCCGGACAGAAAGAGACCCAGTACTTC
.	TRBJ2-5	.	TRBV9	CASSAGVGGETQYF	TGTGCCAGCAGCGCTGGGGTCGGGGGAGAGACCCAGTACTTC
TRBD2	TRBJ2-5	.	TRBV6-2/TRBV6-3	CASSYSIVGTNQETQYF	TGTGCCAGCAGTTACTCGATAGTAGGGACTAACCAAGAGACCCAGTACTTC
TRBD2	TRBJ2-1	.	TRBV7-2	CASSPTLAGGKGEQFF	TGTGCCAGCAGCCCAACGCTAGCGGGAGGTAAAGGTGAGCAGTTCTTC
TRBD2	TRBJ2-3	.	TRBV28	CASSSTSGGTDTQYF	TGTGCCAGCAGCTCGACTAGCGGTGGCACAGATACGCAGTATTTT
.	TRBJ2-1	.	TRBV6-5	CASSPGEDPHNEQFF	TGTGCCAGCAGTCCCGGTGAGGACCCCCACAATGAGCAGTTCTTC
.	TRBJ2-1	.	TRBV20-1	CSASRSVWGEQFF	TGCAGTGCTAGTAGGTCAGTCTGGGGTGAGCAGTTCTTC
TRBD1	TRBJ2-3	.	TRBV25-1	CASSGGTGSTDTQYF	TGTGCCAGCAGTGGGGGGACAGGGAGCACAGATACGCAGTATTTT
TRBD1	TRBJ2-7	.	TRBV4-2	CASSQGDRGLNYEQYF	TGTGCCAGCAGCCAAGGAGACAGGGGTTTGAACTACGAGCAGTACTTC
.	TRBJ2-7	.	TRBV19	CASSMGPSSYEQYF	TGTGCCAGTAGTATGGGACCTTCATCCTACGAGCAGTACTTC
TRBD1	TRBJ1-6	.	TRBV11-2	CASSPRQGSSYNSPLHF	TGTGCCAGCAGCCCGCGACAGGGGAGCTCCTATAATTCACCCCTCCACTTT
.	TRBJ2-1	once	TRBV18	CASSPGRGSYNEQFF	TGTGCCAGCTCACCGGGACGGGGCTCCTACAATGAGCAGTTCTTC
.	TRBJ2-2	.	TRBV7-9	CASSLPRERESGTGELFF	TGTGCCAGCAGCTTACCTCGGGAACGGGAGAGCGGGACCGGGGAGCTGTTTTTT
.	TRBJ2-7	.	TRBV7-9	CASTLPSGTSSYEQYF	TGTGCCAGCACCTTACCTTCGGGGACTTCCTCCTACGAGCAGTACTTC
.	TRBJ1-2	.	TRBV18	CASSPTRGGNYGYTF	TGTGCCAGCTCACCAACGAGAGGGGGTAACTATGGCTACACCTTC
TRBD1	TRBJ2-3	.	TRBV9	CASSLQGSETDTQYF	TGTGCCAGCAGCCTACAGGGGTCCGAAACAGATACGCAGTATTTT
.	TRBJ1-6	.	TRBV6-2/TRBV6-3	CASSYAVSSPLHF	TGTGCCAGCAGTTATGCGGTTTCTTCACCCCTCCACTTT
.	TRBJ2-5	.	TRBV30	CAWSTGFQETQYF	TGTGCCTGGAGTACGGGCTTCCAAGAGACCCAGTACTTC
.	TRBJ2-7	.	TRBV7-7	CASSLRALGEQYF	TGTGCTAGCAGCTTACGGGCACTTGGCGAGCAGTACTTC
.	TRBJ2-7	.	TRBV7-2	CASSLEGASLYEQYF	TGTGCCAGCAGCTTAGAGGGCGCCTCTCTGTACGAGCAGTACTTC
TRBD2	TRBJ2-2	.	TRBV2	CASTRGLAGTGELFF	TGTGCCAGCACAAGGGGACTAGCAGGCACCGGGGAGCTGTTTTTT
.	TRBJ2-7	.	TRBV4-2	CASSQDAGGVYEQYF	TGTGCCAGCAGCCAAGACGCAGGTGGCGTCTACGAGCAGTACTTC
TRBD1	TRBJ2-7	.	TRBV7-3	CASSWGQGYEQYF	TGTGCCAGCAGCTGGGGACAGGGCTACGAGCAGTACTTC
.	TRBJ2-7	.	TRBV7-3	CASSFRRNYEQYF	TGTGCCAGCAGCTTCCGGCGGAACTACGAGCAGTACTTC
.	TRBJ2-2	.	TRBV28	CASSLPPPTLKSNTGELFF	TGTGCCAGCAGTTTGCCCCCGCCGACTCTAAAATCGAACACCGGGGAGCTGTTTTTT
.	TRBJ1-1	.	TRBV3-1/TRBV3-2	CASSQVGGSPGGEAFF	TGTGCCAGCAGCCAAGTGGGGGGTTCCCCCGGGGGTGAAGCTTTCTTT
.	TRBJ2-1	.	TRBV5-3	CARSLTQDNEQFF	TGTGCCAGAAGCTTGACCCAGGACAATGAGCAGTTCTTC
TRBD2	TRBJ2-3	.	TRBV23-1	CASSQWGLAGGRGTDTQYF	TGCGCCAGCAGTCAATGGGGACTAGCGGGAGGCCGGGGGACAGATACGCAGTATTTT
.	TRBJ2-7	few	TRBV5-5	CASSLRDGYEQYF	TGTGCCAGCAGCCTCAGGGACGGCTACGAGCAGTACTTC
.	TRBJ2-7	.	TRBV18	CASSPKQVGQGGEQYF	TGTGCCAGCTCACCAAAACAAGTAGGACAGGGAGGGGAGCAGTACTTC
.	TRBJ2-1	.	TRBV28	CASGSRSEQFF	TGTGCCTCCGGAAGCCGGTCTGAGCAGTTCTTC
.	TRBJ1-3	.	TRBV6-1	CASSDGSPGNTIYF	TGTGCCAGCAGTGACGGGAGTCCTGGAAACACCATATATTTT
.	TRBJ2-1	.	TRBV9	CASSVGSESYNEQFF	TGTGCCAGCAGCGTAGGGTCTGAGTCCTACAATGAGCAGTTCTTC
TRBD1	TRBJ1-2	.	TRBV27	CASSRRRGTGGYGYTF	TGTGCCAGCAGTAGACGTAGGGGGACAGGGGGATATGGCTACACCTTC
TRBD2	TRBJ2-7	.	TRBV7-2	CASSTTSGSYEQYF	TGTGCCAGCAGCACGACTAGCGGCTCCTACGAGCAGTACTTC
TRBD1	TRBJ1-2	.	TRBV5-1	CASSFKGQGEGYTF	TGCGCCAGCAGCTTCAAGGGACAGGGTGAAGGCTACACCTTC
TRBD2	TRBJ2-2	once	TRBV9	CASTTKAGNTGELFF	TGTGCCAGCACCACCAAAGCGGGAAACACCGGGGAGCTGTTTTTT
.	TRBJ1-3	.	TRBV10-3	CAIRLVQAHASSGNTIYF	TGTGCCATCAGGCTGGTACAGGCCCATGCGAGCTCTGGAAACACCATATATTTT
.	TRBJ2-5	.	TRBV5-4	CASSFDSPETQYF	TGTGCCAGCAGTTTCGACAGCCCCGAGACCCAGTACTTC